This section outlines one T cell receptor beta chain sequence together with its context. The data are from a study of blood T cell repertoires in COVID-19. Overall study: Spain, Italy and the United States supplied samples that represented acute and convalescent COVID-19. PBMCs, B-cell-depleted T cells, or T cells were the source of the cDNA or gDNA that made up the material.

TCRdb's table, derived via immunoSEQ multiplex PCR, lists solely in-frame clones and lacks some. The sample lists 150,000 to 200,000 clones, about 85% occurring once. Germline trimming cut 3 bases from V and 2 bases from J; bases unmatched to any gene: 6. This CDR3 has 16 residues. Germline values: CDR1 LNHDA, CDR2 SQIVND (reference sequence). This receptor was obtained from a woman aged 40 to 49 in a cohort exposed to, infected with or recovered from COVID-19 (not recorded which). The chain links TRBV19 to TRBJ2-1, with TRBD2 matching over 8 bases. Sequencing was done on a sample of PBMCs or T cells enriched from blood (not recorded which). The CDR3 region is CASSIRLAGTYNEQFF. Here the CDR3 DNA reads TGTGCCAGTAGTATCCGGCTAGCGGGTACCTACAATGAGCAGTTCTTC. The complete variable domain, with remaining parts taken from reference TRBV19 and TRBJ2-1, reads DGGITQSPKYLFRKEGQNVTLSCEQNLNHDAMYWYRQDPGQGLRLIYYSQIVNDFQKGDIAEGYSVSREKKESFPLTVTSAQKNPTAFYLCASSIRLAGTYNEQFFGPGTRLTVL.